The subject of this entry is one T cell receptor (beta chain). Libraries were prepared by immunoSEQ multiplex PCR; TCRdb keeps only in-frame clonotypes and omits some of them. The sample has around 180,000 clones; roughly 85% are singletons. These data are taken from a study of blood T cell repertoires in COVID-19. Study information: The United States, Italy and Spain provided the acute and convalescent COVID-19 samples. PBMCs, B-cell-depleted T cells, or T cells provided the cDNA or gDNA that made up the material.

Germline V gene data show CDR1 as SGHTA and CDR2 as FQGTGA. Trimming at V came to 5 bases and at J to 7 bases, leaving 13 bases not matched to a gene. There are 15 residues in the CDR3. The sample was peripheral blood. The receptor was isolated from an elderly woman with active or convalescent COVID-19. V usage is TRBV7-3 and J usage is TRBJ2-7; 8 nucleotides line up with TRBD2. DNA for the CDR3: TGTGCCAGCAGCCCACAGACGGGAGGGCCGGGGGAGCAGTACTTC. Amino acids: CASSPQTGGPGEQYF. The full variable domain, its missing parts supplied by reference TRBV7-3 and TRBJ2-7, is GAGVSQTPSNKVTEKGKYVELRCDPISGHTALYWYRQSLGQGPEFLIYFQGTGAADDSGLPNDRFFAVRPEGSVSTLKIQRTERGDSAVYLCASSPQTGGPGEQYFGPGTRLTVT.